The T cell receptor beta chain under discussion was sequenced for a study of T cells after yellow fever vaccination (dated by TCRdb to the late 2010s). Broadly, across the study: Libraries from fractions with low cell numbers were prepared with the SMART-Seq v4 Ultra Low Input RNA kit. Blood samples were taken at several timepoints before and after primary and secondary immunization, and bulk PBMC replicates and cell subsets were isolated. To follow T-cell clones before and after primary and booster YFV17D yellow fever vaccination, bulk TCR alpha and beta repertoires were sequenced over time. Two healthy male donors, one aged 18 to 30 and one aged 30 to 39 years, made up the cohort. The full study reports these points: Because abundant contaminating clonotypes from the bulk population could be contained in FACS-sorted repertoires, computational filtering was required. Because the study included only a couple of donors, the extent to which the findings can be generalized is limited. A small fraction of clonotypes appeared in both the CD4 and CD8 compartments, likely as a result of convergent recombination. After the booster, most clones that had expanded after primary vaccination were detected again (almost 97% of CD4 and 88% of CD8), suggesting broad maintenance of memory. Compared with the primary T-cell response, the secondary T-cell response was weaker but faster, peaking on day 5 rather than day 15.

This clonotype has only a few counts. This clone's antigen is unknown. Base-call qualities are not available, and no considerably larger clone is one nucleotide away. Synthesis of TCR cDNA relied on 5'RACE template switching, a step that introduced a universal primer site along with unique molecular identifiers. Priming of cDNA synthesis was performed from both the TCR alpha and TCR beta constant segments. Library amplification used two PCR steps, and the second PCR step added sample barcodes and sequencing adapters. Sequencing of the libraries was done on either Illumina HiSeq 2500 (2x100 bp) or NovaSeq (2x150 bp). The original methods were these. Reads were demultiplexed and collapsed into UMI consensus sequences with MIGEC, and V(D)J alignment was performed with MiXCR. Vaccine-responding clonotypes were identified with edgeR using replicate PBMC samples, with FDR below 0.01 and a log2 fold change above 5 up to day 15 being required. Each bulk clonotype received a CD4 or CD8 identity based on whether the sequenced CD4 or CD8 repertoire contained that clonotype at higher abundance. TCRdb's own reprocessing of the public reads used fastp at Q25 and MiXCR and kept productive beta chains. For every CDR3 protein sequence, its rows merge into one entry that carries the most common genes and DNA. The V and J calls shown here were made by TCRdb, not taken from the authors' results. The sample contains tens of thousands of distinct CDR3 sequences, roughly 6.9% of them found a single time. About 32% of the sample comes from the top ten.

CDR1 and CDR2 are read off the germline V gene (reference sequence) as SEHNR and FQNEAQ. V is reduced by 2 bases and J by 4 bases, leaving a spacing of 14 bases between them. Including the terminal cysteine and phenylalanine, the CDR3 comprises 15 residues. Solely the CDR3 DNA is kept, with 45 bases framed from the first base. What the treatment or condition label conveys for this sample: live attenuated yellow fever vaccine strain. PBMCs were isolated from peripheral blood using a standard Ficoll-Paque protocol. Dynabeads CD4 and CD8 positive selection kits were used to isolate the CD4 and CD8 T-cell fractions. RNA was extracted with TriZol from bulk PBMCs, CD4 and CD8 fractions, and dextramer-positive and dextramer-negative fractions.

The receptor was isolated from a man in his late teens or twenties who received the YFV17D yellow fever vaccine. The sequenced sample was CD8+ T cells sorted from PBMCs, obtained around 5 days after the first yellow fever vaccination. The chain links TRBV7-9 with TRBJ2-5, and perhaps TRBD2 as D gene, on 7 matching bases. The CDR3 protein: CASSLIPGGRETQYF. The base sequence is TGTGCCAGCAGCTTAATCCCGGGGGGCCGAGAGACCCAGTACTTC. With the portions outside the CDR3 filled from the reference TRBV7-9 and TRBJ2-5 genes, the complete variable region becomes DTGVSQNPRHKITKRGQNVTFRCDPISEHNRLYWYRQTLGQGPEFLTYFQNEAQLEKSRLLSDRFSAERPKGSFSTLEIQRTEQGDSAMYLCASSLIPGGRETQYFGPGTRLLVL.